The clone carrying this T cell receptor beta chain was counted only a few times. The data belong to a study of response to subunit inactivated influenza vaccine. TCRdb used MiXCR to reprocess the RT-PCR reads, holding one entry per CDR3 protein. The table includes 700,000 to 800,000 distinct CDR3 sequences, around 20% detected once. V trimming: 10 bases; J trimming: 4 bases; junction bases outside the gene matches: 12. The CDR3 length is 15 residues. The sequencing here drew on PBMCs from blood, taken 5 days after vaccination. The chain links TRBV12-3 or TRBV12-4 to TRBJ2-2; TRBD1 matches 7 bases. The clonotype comes from a man aged 50-60 years who received an inactivated influenza vaccine. CDR3 in DNA: TGTGCCACCTCCCCCCTGACAGGGTCCACCGGGGAGCTGTTTTTT. Protein: CATSPLTGSTGELFF.